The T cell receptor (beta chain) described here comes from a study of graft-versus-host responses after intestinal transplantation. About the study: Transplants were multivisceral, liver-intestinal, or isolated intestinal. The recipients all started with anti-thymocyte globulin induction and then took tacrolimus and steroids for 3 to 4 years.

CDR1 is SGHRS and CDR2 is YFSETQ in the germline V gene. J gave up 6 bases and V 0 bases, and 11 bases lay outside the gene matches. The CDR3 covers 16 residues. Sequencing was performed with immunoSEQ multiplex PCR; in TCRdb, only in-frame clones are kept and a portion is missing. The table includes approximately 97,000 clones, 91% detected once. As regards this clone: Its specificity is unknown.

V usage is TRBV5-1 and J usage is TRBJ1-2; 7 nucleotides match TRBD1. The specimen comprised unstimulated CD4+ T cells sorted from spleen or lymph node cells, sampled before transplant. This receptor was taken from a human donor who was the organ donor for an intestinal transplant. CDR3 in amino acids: CASSLVGGGGVNGYTF. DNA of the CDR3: TGCGCCAGCAGCTTGGTAGGGGGCGGTGGAGTCAATGGCTACACCTTC.